This T cell receptor beta chain derives from a study of T-cell reconstitution after alpha-beta-depleted transplantation in children. Trimming shortened V by 4 bases and J by 2 bases, and 12 bases separated the two germline ends. Germline-derived CDR1 and CDR2 are MGHDK and SYGVNS. The CDR3 totals 15 residues. Whole-study findings and limits: Some patients' high day-60 TCRbeta diversity was attributed to recipient cells surviving conditioning.

This clonotype was seen more than once but under ten times. The target antigen is unknown. A library of TCRbeta sequences, prepared with unique molecular identifiers, was generated. TCRdb re-called the PCR reads through MiXCR, storing one row per CDR3 protein. This sample has 300,000 or so distinct CDR3 sequences; around 25% occur once, and the top ten carry roughly 11%. This receptor was taken from a male patient younger than 18 who had a stem cell transplant for acute lymphoblastic leukemia, so the T cells may come from the graft donor. The J gene is TRBJ1-5, the V gene TRBV25-1; weak D call: TRBD1 (5 bases). Sequences were derived from PBMCs, mostly from graft donor cells, sampled 180 days after TCRalphabeta/CD19-depleted stem cell transplant. CDR3 sequence: CASSGTGLGNQPQHF. The CDR3 nucleotides read TGTGCCAGCAGTGGTACGGGACTGGGCAATCAGCCCCAGCATTTT.